The source of this T cell receptor beta chain is a study of human T cells and chemical hapten exposure. Germline V lookup: CDR1 SGDLS, CDR2 YYNGEE. The length of the CDR3 is 15 residues. The sample's time point: patch test 1, 2 weeks after DPC sensitization. Treatment here: therapeutic diphenylcyclopropenone sensitization with weekly scalp DPC. Note on this clonotype: One junction end disagrees with the germline gene, perhaps due to a read error.

Authors' methods: TCR counts had a median of around 94,000 per sample and spanned about 20,000 to 750,000. One entry per CDR3 protein results from TCRdb running MiXCR on the RACE reads. TCRdb assigned the V and J calls; the authors' analysis was not used. Here the sample spans around 120,000 distinct CDR3 sequences, about 12% being singletons. V is TRBV9 and J is TRBJ2-7; no clear D. The sequenced sample was whole blood, obtained in connection with sensitization to the hapten diphenylcyclopropenone (DPC). The TCR was taken from a woman aged 50 to 60 with alopecia areata. Some clones in this sample may be carry-over from other donors' samples. As DNA, the CDR3 is TGTGCCAGCAGCGGCGGCGGAACCGACGCCTACGAGCAGAACTTC. It specifies CASSGGGTDAYEQNF.